This TCR beta chain was recovered during a study of blood T cell repertoires in COVID-19. About the study: There were acute and convalescent COVID-19 samples, and they came from the United States, Italy and Spain. In each case, the material was cDNA or gDNA derived from T cells, B-cell-depleted T cells, or PBMCs.

The CDR3 runs 14 residues. V was shortened by 7 bases and J by 3 bases, with 12 bases between the two germline ends. CDR1 is LGHDT and CDR2 is YNNKEL in the germline V gene (reference sequence). One Seattle source followed patients from active infection through their disease course. The protocol was immunoSEQ multiplex PCR, while the TCRdb copy is restricted to in-frame clones and leaves out a portion. The table lists about 420,000 clones, approximately 90% of them singletons, with 0.8% to 0.9% in the top ten. The rearrangement uses TRBV3-1 (or the pseudogene TRBV3-2) and TRBJ2-2; D possibly corresponds to TRBD1 (5 bases). This TCR was sampled from a man between 18 and 29 years old with COVID-19, enrolled during active disease. The sequenced material came from peripheral blood. CDR3 protein: CASNLQGDTGELFF. CDR3 bases: TGTGCCAGCAACCTGCAGGGTGACACCGGGGAGCTGTTTTTT.